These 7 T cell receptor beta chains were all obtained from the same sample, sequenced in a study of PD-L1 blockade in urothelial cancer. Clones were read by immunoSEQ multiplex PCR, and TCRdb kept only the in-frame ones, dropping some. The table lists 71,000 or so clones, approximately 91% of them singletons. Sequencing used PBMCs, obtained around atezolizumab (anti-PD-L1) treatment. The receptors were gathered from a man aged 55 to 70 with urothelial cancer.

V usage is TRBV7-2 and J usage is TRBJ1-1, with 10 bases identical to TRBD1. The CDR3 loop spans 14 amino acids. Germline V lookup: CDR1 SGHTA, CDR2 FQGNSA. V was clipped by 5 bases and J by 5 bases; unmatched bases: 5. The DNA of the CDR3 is TGTGCCAGCAGCCAGACAGGGGGCTGGACTGAAGCTTTCTTT. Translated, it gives CASSQTGGWTEAFF.

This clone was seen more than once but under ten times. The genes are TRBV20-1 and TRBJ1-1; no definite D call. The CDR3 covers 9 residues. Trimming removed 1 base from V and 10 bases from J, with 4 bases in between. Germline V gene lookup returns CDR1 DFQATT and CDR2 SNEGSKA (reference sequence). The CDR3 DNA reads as TGCAGTGCTAGAGTCGGAGCTTTCTTT. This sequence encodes CSARVGAFF.

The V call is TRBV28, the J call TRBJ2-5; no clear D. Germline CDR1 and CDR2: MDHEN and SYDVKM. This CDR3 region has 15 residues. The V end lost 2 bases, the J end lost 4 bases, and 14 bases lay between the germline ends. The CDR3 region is CASSLPLGRPETQYF. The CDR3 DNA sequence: TGTGCCAGCAGTTTACCCCTGGGCAGGCCAGAGACCCAGTACTTC. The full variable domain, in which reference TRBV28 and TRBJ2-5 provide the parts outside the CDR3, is DVKVTQSSRYLVKRTGEKVFLECVQDMDHENMFWYRQDPGLGLRLIYFSYDVKMKEKGDIPEGYSVSREKKERFSLILESASTNQTSMYLCASSLPLGRPETQYFGPGTRLLVL.

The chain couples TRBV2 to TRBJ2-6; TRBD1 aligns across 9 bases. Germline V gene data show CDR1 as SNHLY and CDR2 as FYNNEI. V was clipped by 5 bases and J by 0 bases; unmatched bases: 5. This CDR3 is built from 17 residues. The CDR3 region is CASSPQTGGSGANVLTF. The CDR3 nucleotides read TGTGCCAGCAGTCCTCAGACAGGGGGCTCTGGGGCCAACGTCCTGACTTTC.

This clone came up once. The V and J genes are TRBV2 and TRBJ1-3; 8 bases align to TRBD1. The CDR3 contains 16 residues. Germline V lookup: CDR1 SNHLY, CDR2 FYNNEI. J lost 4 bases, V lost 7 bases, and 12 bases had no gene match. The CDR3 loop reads CASTRDRRGRGNTIYF. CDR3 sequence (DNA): TGTGCCAGCACCCGGGACAGGCGGGGGAGAGGAAACACCATATATTTT.

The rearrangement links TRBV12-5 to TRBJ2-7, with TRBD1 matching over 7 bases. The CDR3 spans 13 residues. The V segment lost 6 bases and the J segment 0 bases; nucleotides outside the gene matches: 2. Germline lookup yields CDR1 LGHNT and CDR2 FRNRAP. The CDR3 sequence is CASGRDSSYEQYF. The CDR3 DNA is TGTGCTAGTGGACGGGACAGCTCCTACGAGCAGTACTTC.

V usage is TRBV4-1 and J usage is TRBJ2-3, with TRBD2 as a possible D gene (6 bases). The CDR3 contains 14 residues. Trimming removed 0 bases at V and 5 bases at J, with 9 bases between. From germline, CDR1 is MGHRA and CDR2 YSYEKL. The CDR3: CASSQDLTRDTQYF. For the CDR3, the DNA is TGCGCCAGCAGCCAAGATTTGACTAGAGATACGCAGTATTTT.